This T cell receptor beta chain was profiled in a study of ipilimumab plus nivolumab after autologous stem cell transplantation. Study details: Patients received a median of roughly 5 ipilimumab and roughly eight nivolumab doses.

Study results and caveats: TCR repertoire, Treg phenotype and gut microbiota reportedly support more study of this approach.

V shed 3 bases and J shed 5 bases, with 13 bases lying between them. Looked up from germline, CDR1 is GTSNPN and CDR2 is SVGIG (reference sequence). The CDR3 runs 13 residues. This clone occurred a few times. The antigen is not known. Checkpoint therapy with ipilimumab 1 mg/kg began 14 to 28 days after transplant. Method: immunoSEQ multiplex PCR; TCRdb's copy keeps in-frame clones and lacks some. This sample yields approximately 80,000 clones, of which approximately 86% are seen a single time; under 2.5% belongs to the top ten. This material consisted of PBMCs, taken in a trial of ipilimumab plus nivolumab as post-transplant consolidation. The chain couples TRBV30 to TRBJ2-5; D call uncertain. The clonotype originates from a male donor with diffuse large B-cell lymphoma. CDR3 loop: CAWREPGVETQYF. The CDR3 DNA reads as TGTGCCTGGAGAGAACCGGGTGTGGAGACCCAGTACTTC. Variable domain in full (rest from reference TRBV30 and TRBJ2-5): SQTIHQWPATLVQPVGSPLSLECTVEGTSNPNLYWYRQAAGRGLQLLFYSVGIGQISSEVPQNLSASRPQDRQFILSSKKLLLSDSGFYLCAWREPGVETQYFGPGTRLLVL.